A single sample is the source of the 25 T cell receptor beta chains below, sequenced in a study of blood T cells in healthy people across ages. A J-beta primer mix and a sample-barcoded 5' primer were used in a second PCR of about 7 to 12 cycles. TCRdb passed the 5' RACE reads through MiXCR, listing each CDR3 protein once. The sample consists of just under 900,000 distinct CDR3 sequences, 29% of them appearing once. The sequenced sample was blood. These receptors were taken from a woman over 75 in good health.

This clonotype was detected many times. The chain is built from TRBV7-2 and TRBJ2-7; D unclear. The CDR3 loop spans 16 amino acids. With 1 base removed from V and 0 bases from J, the gap between germline ends came to 13 bases. Per germline, CDR1 SGHTA and CDR2 FQGNSA. The CDR3 DNA follows: TGTGCCAGCAGCTTAGGGCTGCGGACGAGCTCCTACGAGCAGTACTTC. Protein: CASSLGLRTSSYEQYF.

This clonotype has only a few counts. This sequence joins TRBV7-8 and TRBJ1-4; D not certain. The CDR3 loop spans 17 amino acids. Between the trimmed V and J ends, which lost 1 base and 0 bases, there was a span of 12 bases. Germline V gene data show CDR1 as SGHVS and CDR2 as FQNEAQ. DNA of the CDR3: TGTGCCAGCAGCTTAGGCACAGCCTATACAACTAATGAAAAACTGTTTTTT. It specifies CASSLGTAYTTNEKLFF.

As to this clonotype: A read error may explain this, as a much larger clone is one base away. The rearrangement links TRBV12-3 or TRBV12-4 to TRBJ2-3; D is unclear. CDR3 size: 15 residues. CDR3 in amino acids: CASSLDPRSTDAQYF. The CDR3 nucleotides read TGTGCCAGCAGTTTAGACCCCAGGAGCACAGATGCGCAGTATTTT.

This clonotype came up many times. This chain uses TRBV20-1 with TRBJ1-2, with 9 bases lining up with TRBD1. CDR1 is DFQATT and CDR2 is SNEGSKA in the germline V gene (reference sequence). The V segment lost 2 bases and the J segment 4 bases; nucleotides outside the gene matches: 2. This CDR3 is 13 amino acids long. CDR3 nucleotide sequence: TGCAGTGCTAGACCGGGACAGGGCTATGGCTACACCTTC. It yields the protein CSARPGQGYGYTF.

The chain is built from TRBV20-1 and TRBJ2-3; the D gene is possibly TRBD1 (6 bases). Trimming stripped 6 bases from V and 2 bases from J, with 12 bases between. This CDR3 region has 13 residues. Germline V gives CDR1 DFQATT, CDR2 SNEGSKA (reference sequence). This CDR3 reads CSAGAPPTDTQYF. The CDR3 DNA is TGCAGTGCGGGGGCCCCCCCCACAGATACGCAGTATTTT.

This clonotype appeared a few times. A much larger clone is a single base away; this may be a read error. V gene TRBV6-2 or TRBV6-3 combines with J gene TRBJ2-5, with D possibly matching TRBD1 (6 bases). V was shortened by 7 bases and J by 11 bases, with 23 bases between the two germline ends. Germline loops: CDR1 MNHEY, CDR2 SVGEGT. CDR3 length equals 14 residues. The CDR3 protein is CASTGPTGRNEQYF. CDR3 nucleotides: TGTGCCAGCACCGGACCAACAGGGCGCAATGAGCAGTACTTC.

This clonotype was seen more than once but under ten times. This may arise from a read error, as a much more abundant clone is one base away. The V call is TRBV29-1, the J call TRBJ2-3; 9 bases map to TRBD1. J lost 4 bases, V lost 8 bases, and 10 bases had no gene match. The CDR3 is 14 residues long. CDR1 is SQVTM, CDR2 ANQGSEA, per germline. The CDR3 sequence: CSTGRDREADTQYF. The CDR3 nucleotides read TGCAGCACAGGCCGGGACAGGGAGGCAGATACGCAGTATTTT.

This clonotype was seen only a few times. The genes are TRBV7-2 and TRBJ2-1, with 7 bases that match TRBD2. Germline V gives CDR1 SGHTA, CDR2 FQGNSA. J was trimmed by 4 bases and V by 1 base; bases with no gene match: 4. This CDR3 is 15 amino acids long. CDR3 loop: CASSLGRAGYNEQFF. CDR3 nucleotide sequence: TGTGCCAGCAGCTTAGGTCGAGCGGGATACAATGAGCAGTTCTTC.

V is TRBV24-1 and J is TRBJ2-2, with 7 bases that match TRBD1. In germline, CDR1 is KGHDR, CDR2 SFDVKD. Germline trimming cut 5 bases from V and 2 bases from J; bases unmatched to any gene: 1. The CDR3 spans 14 residues. In nucleotides, the CDR3 is TGTGCCACCAGTGGACAGGGCAACACCGGGGAGCTGTTTTTT. It translates to CATSGQGNTGELFF.

The table lists this clonotype with a few counts. The chain uses TRBV2 and TRBJ2-5; TRBD2 aligns across 7 bases. With 4 bases clipped from V and 4 bases from J, the junction kept 6 bases outside the gene matches. This CDR3 comprises 14 residues. Per the germline V gene, CDR1 is SNHLY and CDR2 is FYNNEI. DNA of the CDR3: TGTGCCAGCAGTGCCCGGCTAGCGGCAGAGACCCAGTACTTC. Translation: CASSARLAAETQYF.

At least ten counts were recorded for this clonotype. This chain uses TRBV7-9 with TRBJ2-5, with D possibly called TRBD1 or TRBD2 (5 bases each). CDR3 length: 15 amino acids. Trimming left V 5 bases short and J 1 base short, with 14 bases between. From germline, CDR1 is SEHNR and CDR2 FQNEAQ (reference sequence). CDR3 protein: CASSIPPRGQETQYF. The CDR3 bases are TGTGCCAGCAGCATTCCTCCGAGGGGCCAAGAGACCCAGTACTTC.

This clonotype has at least ten counts. The rearrangement uses TRBV20-1 and TRBJ2-7; TRBD1 is a possible D gene (5 bases). The CDR3 contains 14 residues. Germline values: CDR1 DFQATT, CDR2 SNEGSKA (reference sequence). The V end lost 3 bases, the J end lost 6 bases, and 18 bases lay between the germline ends. Here the CDR3 DNA reads TGCAGTGCTAGTGGGGCCCAGCCGGCGTCCGAGCAGTACTTC. Amino acids: CSASGAQPASEQYF.

This clonotype came up many times. The CDR3 is CASSQTWTEQETQYF. The CDR3 DNA sequence: TGTGCCAGCAGCCAAACTTGGACAGAACAAGAGACCCAGTACTTC. The rearrangement links TRBV11-1 to TRBJ2-5; tentatively, D is TRBD1 (6 bases). CDR1 and CDR2 (germline): SGHAT, FQDESV (reference sequence). This CDR3 has 15 residues. Trimming shortened V by 5 bases and J by 2 bases, and 15 bases separated the two germline ends.

The rearrangement uses TRBV2 and TRBJ1-2; 9 nucleotides match TRBD1. Germline assignment: CDR1 SNHLY and CDR2 FYNNEI. V was clipped by 6 bases and J by 7 bases; unmatched bases: 6. CDR3 size: 13 residues. The CDR3 region is CASRPTGGGGYTF. As DNA, the CDR3 is TGTGCCAGCAGGCCTACAGGGGGCGGTGGCTACACCTTC.

This clonotype was seen many times. This rearrangement joins TRBV20-1 to TRBJ1-1, with 7 bases lining up with TRBD1. V lost 2 bases and J lost 6; bases outside the gene matches: 6. Looked up from germline, CDR1 is DFQATT and CDR2 is SNEGSKA (reference sequence). The CDR3 consists of 13 residues. This CDR3 is CSARRQGGPEAFF. The DNA for the CDR3 is TGCAGTGCTAGACGACAGGGTGGCCCTGAAGCTTTCTTT.

This clonotype was detected only a few times. V usage is TRBV19 and J usage is TRBJ2-7, with D tentatively TRBD1 (5 bases). The V end was cut by 1 base, the J end by 3 bases, with 10 bases between. Germline V gene data show CDR1 as LNHDA and CDR2 as SQIVND (reference sequence). The CDR3 runs to 14 residues. This CDR3 reads CASSIGGHYYEQYF. DNA of the CDR3: TGTGCCAGTAGTATAGGAGGACACTACTACGAGCAGTACTTC.

On this clonotype: A junction boundary mismatches the germline segment, possibly from a read error. The chain uses TRBV3-1 and TRBJ2-6; D is perhaps TRBD1 or TRBD2 (6 bases each). The germline V gene encodes CDR1 LGHDT and CDR2 YNNKEL (reference sequence). This CDR3 region has 14 residues. The CDR3 is CASSPRGGANVRTF. The CDR3 nucleotides read TGTGCCAGCAGCCCCAGGGGCGGGGCCAACGTCCGGACTTTC.

This clonotype was picked up a small number of times. It may be a read error: a sequence one base away is much more abundant. The V call is TRBV12-3 or TRBV12-4, the J call TRBJ2-1, with 7 bases identical to TRBD1. The CDR3 loop spans 13 amino acids. CDR3 in DNA: TGTACCAGCAGTTCGACAGGGTACAATGAGCAGTTCTTC. As protein: CTSSSTGYNEQFF.

V usage is TRBV19 and J usage is TRBJ2-3, with D possibly TRBD1 on 5 matching bases. V lost 4 bases and J 2 bases, leaving 10 bases between the germline ends. Germline loops: CDR1 LNHDA, CDR2 SQIVND (reference sequence). The CDR3 spans 14 residues. CDR3 DNA: TGTGCCAGTAGTAAACCAGGGCTCACAGATACGCAGTATTTT. Translated, it gives CASSKPGLTDTQYF.

In this sample, this clonotype turned up many times. The V call is TRBV7-2, the J call TRBJ2-2; tentative D call: TRBD2 (5 bases). CDR1 and CDR2 from the germline V gene are SGHTA and FQGNSA. The ends were cut back, 1 base at V and 4 bases at J, with 7 bases in the middle. This CDR3 contains 14 residues. DNA of the CDR3: TGTGCCAGCAGCTTAGGGGCGGGCACCGGGGAGCTGTTTTTT. This sequence encodes CASSLGAGTGELFF.

This clonotype came up a few times. One junction end disagrees with the germline gene, perhaps due to a read error. V and J are TRBV6-5 and TRBJ2-3, with D possibly TRBD2 on 5 matching bases. CDR1 and CDR2 (germline): MNHEY, SVGAGI. This CDR3 has 18 residues. CDR3 bases: TGTGCCGGCAGTTACTCGAAGGTCTTTAGCGTAAGCACAGATACGCAGTATTTT. This sequence encodes CAGSYSKVFSVSTDTQYF.

This clonotype was observed a few times. This chain uses TRBV28 with TRBJ2-4, with D tentatively TRBD2 (6 bases). The closer fit of TRBJ2-5 to the DNA end suggests the J call may be wrong. Germline-derived CDR1 and CDR2 are MDHEN and SYDVKM. The CDR3 contains 13 residues. CDR3 DNA sequence: TGTGCCAGCAGTTCCGGTCGGGAGTTGACCCAGTACTTC. Translated: CASSSGRELTQYF.

Regarding this clonotype: This could be a read error, since a much larger clone is one nucleotide away. The chain is built from TRBV7-2 and TRBJ1-2; no firm D call. Germline V gene lookup returns CDR1 SGHTA and CDR2 FQGNSA. The CDR3 sequence is 14 residues long. The ends were cut back, 5 bases at V and 4 bases at J, with 14 bases in the middle. CDR3 amino acids: CASSVRQGSYGYTF. CDR3 nucleotide sequence: TGTGCCAGCAGCGTGAGACAAGGCTCCTATGGCTACACCTTC. Using reference TRBV7-2 and TRBJ1-2 for the parts outside the CDR3, the full variable domain is GAGVSQSPSNKVTEKGKDVELRCDPISGHTALYWYRQSLGQGLEFLIYFQGNSAPDKSGLPSDRFSAERTGGSVSTLTIQRTQQEDSAVYLCASSVRQGSYGYTFGSGTRLTVV.

Ten or more counts support this clonotype. CDR3 bases: TGCAGTGCTAGAGGGGACGCGGTCGGCTATGGCTACACCTTC. Translation gives CSARGDAVGYGYTF. V is TRBV20-1 and J is TRBJ1-2; a possible D gene is TRBD1 (5 bases). V lost 1 base and J 4 bases, leaving 13 bases between the germline ends. The CDR3 loop spans 14 amino acids. The germline V gene has CDR1 DFQATT and CDR2 SNEGSKA (reference sequence).

This clonotype appeared many times. V and J are TRBV18 and TRBJ2-5; D remains ambiguous. V was shortened by 4 bases and J by 4 bases, with 13 bases between the two germline ends. Germline loops: CDR1 KGHSH, CDR2 LQKENI. The CDR3 covers 14 residues. CDR3 nucleotides: TGTGCCAGCTCACTTCTAGGCGGTCCAGAGACCCAGTACTTC. Translating it yields CASSLLGGPETQYF. The variable domain in full, completed from reference TRBV18 and TRBJ2-5, reads NAGVMQNPRHLVRRRGQEARLRCSPMKGHSHVYWYRQLPEEGLKFMVYLQKENIIDESGMPKERFSAEFPKEGPSILRIQQVVRGDSAAYFCASSLLGGPETQYFGPGTRLLVL.